This TCR beta chain was profiled in a study of T cell responses to AZD1222 COVID-19 vaccine. Study observations and caveats: Females outnumbered males among donors, who were mostly white British; clonal diversity was possibly underestimated. Repertoires were obtained only post-peak T cell response.

CDR1 and CDR2 from the germline V gene are GTSNPN and SVGIG (reference sequence). Between the trimmed V and J ends, which lost 0 bases and 2 bases, there was a span of 11 bases. The CDR3 is 14 residues long. Concerning this clone itself: Its target is unknown.

The study pooled second doses at about 4 or about 12 weeks. Profiled with immunoSEQ multiplex PCR; TCRdb holds only in-frame clones, not every one. Among roughly 200,000 clones listed, roughly nine tenths were seen once. The sample consisted of peripheral blood, taken 28 days after the second AZD1222 dose. The V call is TRBV30, the J call TRBJ2-7; tentative D call: TRBD1 (5 bases). The TCR comes from an adult who received the AZD1222 COVID-19 vaccine. The CDR3 DNA is TGTGCCTGGAGTGTACGCCCAGGGCCCTACGAGCAGTACTTC. Translating it yields CAWSVRPGPYEQYF.